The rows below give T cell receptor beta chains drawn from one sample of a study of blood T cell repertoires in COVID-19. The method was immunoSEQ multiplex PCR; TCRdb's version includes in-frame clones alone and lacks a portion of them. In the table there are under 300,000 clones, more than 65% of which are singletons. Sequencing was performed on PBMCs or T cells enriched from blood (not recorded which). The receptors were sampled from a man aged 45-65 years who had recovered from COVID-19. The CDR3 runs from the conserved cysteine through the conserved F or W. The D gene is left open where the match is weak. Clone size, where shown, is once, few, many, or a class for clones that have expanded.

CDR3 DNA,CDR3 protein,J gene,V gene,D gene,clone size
TGTGCCAGCAGCTCTAGGGGGACAGAGTATAATAATTCACCCCTCCACTTT,CASSSRGTEYNNSPLHF,TRBJ1-6,TRBV7-6,TRBD1,once
TGTGCCTGGAGTGTACGGGAATATGGCTACACCTTC,CAWSVREYGYTF,TRBJ1-2,TRBV30,-,few
TGTGCCAGCAAGCTGGGGGCAGGCATTCATCAGCCCCAGCATTTT,CASKLGAGIHQPQHF,TRBJ1-5,TRBV27,-,-
TGTGCCAGCAGCTTAACCCGAGGGGAGACCCAGTACTTC,CASSLTRGETQYF,TRBJ2-5,TRBV7-2,-,-
TGCGCCAGCAGCCAAGTTTTTACGGGGGTCGTCTACACTGAAGCTTTCTTT,CASSQVFTGVVYTEAFF,TRBJ1-1,TRBV4-1,-,few
TGTGCCAGCAGCTCCGAGGGGGTCTCAACCTACGAGCAGTACTTC,CASSSEGVSTYEQYF,TRBJ2-7,TRBV5-4,-,-
TGTGCCAGCAGCGTAGCCGGGACAGACTCTAACTATGGCTACACCTTC,CASSVAGTDSNYGYTF,TRBJ1-2,TRBV9,TRBD1,few
TGTGCCAGTACTGGACAGGGGTGGGATGAAAAACTGTTTTTT,CASTGQGWDEKLFF,TRBJ1-4,TRBV19,TRBD1,-
TGTGCCAGCAGTTATAGCGGGGTCCCCGAGCAGTACTTC,CASSYSGVPEQYF,TRBJ2-7,TRBV6-2/TRBV6-3,TRBD2,-
TGTGCCAGCAGCTTAGCCCCGAGGCATAACAATGAGCAGTTCTTC,CASSLAPRHNNEQFF,TRBJ2-1,TRBV11-2,-,-
TGTGCCAGCAGCGTAGGGAGGATCTCTGGAAACACCATATATTTT,CASSVGRISGNTIYF,TRBJ1-3,TRBV9,-,once
TGCAGTGCTACGACTAGCAATGAGCAGTTCTTC,CSATTSNEQFF,TRBJ2-1,TRBV20-1,-,-
TGTGCCACCAGCAGGGAGCGATACTCTGGAAACACCATATATTTT,CATSRERYSGNTIYF,TRBJ1-3,TRBV15,-,-
TGCGCCAGCAGCCGACCAACGGGGACTAGCGCCGGGGAGCTGTTTTTT,CASSRPTGTSAGELFF,TRBJ2-2,TRBV4-1,TRBD2,-
TGCAGCGTAGGCAGGGGTTCCTACAATGAGCAGTTCTTC,CSVGRGSYNEQFF,TRBJ2-1,TRBV29-1,-,-
TGTGCCAGCAGTGTGGGACAGGGTGGTGAAAAACTGTTTTTT,CASSVGQGGEKLFF,TRBJ1-4,TRBV6-4,TRBD1,-
TGTGCCAGCAGCTTGGAGGCGGACTATGGCTACACCTTC,CASSLEADYGYTF,TRBJ1-2,TRBV5-5,-,-
TGTGCCAGCGGGGAAGCGGGGGGCCGAAGTTTAAATCAGCCCCAGCATTTT,CASGEAGGRSLNQPQHF,TRBJ1-5,TRBV27,-,medium-sized
TGCGCCAGCAGCTTGTATATGACAGGGGGTACTAGCGAGCAGTACTTC,CASSLYMTGGTSEQYF,TRBJ2-7,TRBV5-1,TRBD1,-
TGTGCCAGCAGCTCTTCGACTAGCGGGGGATGGGGAGGAAAGTTCTTC,CASSSSTSGGWGGKFF,TRBJ2-1,TRBV3-1/TRBV3-2,TRBD2,once
TGCGCCAGCAGTCTTCGATGGGACAGGCGCCTGAGCAATCAGCCCCAGCATTTT,CASSLRWDRRLSNQPQHF,TRBJ1-5,TRBV23-1,TRBD1,-
TGTGCCAGCACAGGGACGAACTACGAGCAGTACTTC,CASTGTNYEQYF,TRBJ2-7,TRBV10-3,-,-
TGTGCCACCAGCAGAGATGGGGGCAACAATGAGCAGTTCTTC,CATSRDGGNNEQFF,TRBJ2-1,TRBV15,-,-
TGCGCCAGCACCACGGGGACCAGGGGGTACGAAAAACTGTTTTTT,CASTTGTRGYEKLFF,TRBJ1-4,TRBV10-2,TRBD1,many
TGTGCCAGCAGCTCGCTGGTGGCTAGCGGGGGTTGGGAGCAGTTCTTC,CASSSLVASGGWEQFF,TRBJ2-1,TRBV7-8,TRBD2,-
TGCGCCAGCAGCCCCGGGGGGAGACAGCCCCAGCATTTT,CASSPGGRQPQHF,TRBJ1-5,TRBV4-3,-,-
TGTGCCAGCAGCCAAAAAAACCTGGGGACAGGGTTGTCGACTAATGAAAAACTGTTTTTT,CASSQKNLGTGLSTNEKLFF,TRBJ1-4,TRBV3-1/TRBV3-2,TRBD1,few
TGTGCCTACCAAGCGGGGGGGGACAATGAGCAGTTCTTC,CAYQAGGDNEQFF,TRBJ2-1,TRBV10-3,TRBD2,-
TGTGCCAGCAGTCGACTGTCAACTAATGAAAAACTGTTTTTT,CASSRLSTNEKLFF,TRBJ1-4,TRBV2,-,-
TGTGCCAGCAGCTTGCCGGGAGTGTACGAGCAGTACTTC,CASSLPGVYEQYF,TRBJ2-7,TRBV5-6,-,-
TGCGCCAGCAGCAATAGCGGGAGTCGAAGCACCGGGGAGCTGTTTTTT,CASSNSGSRSTGELFF,TRBJ2-2,TRBV5-1,TRBD2,-
TGTGCCAGCAGCTTACTGGCGACTAGCTCCTACAATGAGCAGTTCTTC,CASSLLATSSYNEQFF,TRBJ2-1,TRBV7-3,-,-
TGTGCCAGTAGTACTCTCGACAGGGCGGCTGGCTACACCTTC,CASSTLDRAAGYTF,TRBJ1-2,TRBV19,TRBD1,-
TGTGCCAGCAGCGCGTCAGGAATTAACTATGGCTACACCTTC,CASSASGINYGYTF,TRBJ1-2,TRBV2,-,-
TGTGCCAGCAGCTTTTTACCCCAGGACAGAAGTAATGAAAAACTGTTTTTT,CASSFLPQDRSNEKLFF,TRBJ1-4,TRBV12-1,-,once
TGTGCCAGCAGCGGTGTACGGGACAGGGGCTACGAGCAGTACTTC,CASSGVRDRGYEQYF,TRBJ2-7,TRBV11-2,TRBD1,-
TGTGCCAGCGCCTTAGCGGCCGGAGAGACCCAGTACTTC,CASALAAGETQYF,TRBJ2-5,TRBV6-5,-,-
TGCGCCAGCAGCCCTCCGGGCTCCTACGAGCAGTACTTC,CASSPPGSYEQYF,TRBJ2-7,TRBV10-1,-,-
TGTGCCAGCAGCTTAGGAGGCAGGGATATTGGCGGCTACACCTTC,CASSLGGRDIGGYTF,TRBJ1-2,TRBV11-2,-,-
TGTGCCAGCAGCTTAGCCTCGCGCGTTAGCGGGAGGTCGCTTAACACCGGGGAGCTGTTTTTT,CASSLASRVSGRSLNTGELFF,TRBJ2-2,TRBV7-2,TRBD2,-
TGTGCCAGCAGCGTGAGGGACAGGGAAAGTTCACCCCTCCACTTT,CASSVRDRESSPLHF,TRBJ1-6,TRBV9,TRBD1,-
TGTGCCAGCAGCCAAGATCAGGCGTCCTACGAGCAGTACTTC,CASSQDQASYEQYF,TRBJ2-7,TRBV4-2,-,-
TGTGCCAGTAGTCCAGGGACAGTCTACGAGCAGTACTTC,CASSPGTVYEQYF,TRBJ2-7,TRBV19,TRBD1,once
TGCAGCGTTGAAGACCCGGGACAGAACTACGAGCAGTACTTC,CSVEDPGQNYEQYF,TRBJ2-7,TRBV29-1,TRBD1,once
TGTGCCAGCAGCTCCCGGGAGGGGTATTCGGGTCCCGGGGAGCTGTTTTTT,CASSSREGYSGPGELFF,TRBJ2-2,TRBV7-2,TRBD2,-
TGTGCCAGCAGTCTGAACCCCGACAGGGTCTCTGGAAACACCATATATTTT,CASSLNPDRVSGNTIYF,TRBJ1-3,TRBV3-1/TRBV3-2,TRBD1,-
TGTGCCAGCAGCCAAGGTCATAGGAACACTGAAGCTTTCTTT,CASSQGHRNTEAFF,TRBJ1-1,TRBV3-1/TRBV3-2,-,-
TGTGCCAGCAGCTTAGCGCTACAGGCCTCCTACGAGCAGTACTTC,CASSLALQASYEQYF,TRBJ2-7,TRBV7-2,-,-